This T cell receptor beta chain was identified in a study of T cell responses to AZD1222 COVID-19 vaccine. Of note for this clone: Its matching antigen is unknown.

Germline lookup yields CDR1 SGHNT and CDR2 YYREEE (reference sequence). CDR3 length: 13 residues. The germline V and J ends were trimmed by 4 bases and 2 bases, with 9 bases remaining between them. Clones were read by immunoSEQ multiplex PCR, and TCRdb kept only the in-frame ones, dropping some. The sample includes 100,000 to 150,000 clones, approximately 85% seen only once; the top ten take about 4.3%. Combined were second doses at about 4 or about 12 weeks. Findings and limits, study-wide: Donors skewed white British and female; clonal diversity was possibly underestimated. Spike was spanned by vaccine-associated CD4 TCRs, which were dominant at 160-218 and 743-854. All repertoire sampling was performed exclusively after the peak T cell response.

This TCR was recovered from an adult who received the AZD1222 COVID-19 vaccine. V and J are TRBV5-4 and TRBJ2-5, with D tentatively TRBD1 or TRBD2 (5 bases each). The source was peripheral blood, collected 28 days after the second AZD1222 dose. The CDR3 protein is CASSDGAQETQYF. Here the CDR3 DNA reads TGTGCCAGCAGCGACGGGGCTCAAGAGACCCAGTACTTC. The variable domain in full, with the rest retrieved from reference TRBV5-4 and TRBJ2-5, is ETGVTQSPTHLIKTRGQQVTLRCSSQSGHNTVSWYQQALGQGPQFIFQYYREEENGRGNFPPRFSGLQFPNYSSELNVNALELDDSALYLCASSDGAQETQYFGPGTRLLVL.